These 17 T cell receptor beta chains were all obtained from the same sample, sequenced in a study of radiotherapy plus CTLA-4 blockade in lung cancer. Profiled with immunoSEQ multiplex PCR; TCRdb holds only in-frame clones, not every one. Among just over 60,000 clones listed, 70% to 80% were seen once. This sample comprised peripheral blood, obtained from a patient treated with radiotherapy plus ipilimumab. These receptors were taken from a human donor with non-small cell lung cancer who had a complete response to radiotherapy plus ipilimumab.

V gene TRBV7-8 combines with J gene TRBJ2-5; a weak D match, TRBD1 (6 bases). The germline gives CDR1 SGHVS, CDR2 FQNEAQ. Trimming stripped 1 base from V and 5 bases from J, with 14 bases between. The CDR3 is made up of 15 amino acids. CDR3 residues: CASSLVGTLGETQYF. The CDR3 nucleotides read TGTGCCAGCAGCTTAGTTGGGACATTAGGGGAGACCCAGTACTTC.

On this clone itself: This specimen includes other DNA sequences encoding the same CDR3. The rearrangement uses TRBV7-2 and TRBJ1-1; D perhaps matches TRBD1 (6 bases). The CDR3 has 16 amino acids. Germline V gives CDR1 SGHTA, CDR2 FQGNSA. V dropped 1 base and J dropped 0 bases, with 12 bases sitting between them. In DNA, the CDR3 is TGTGCCAGCAGCTTAGTGGCAGGGGCCATGAACACTGAAGCTTTCTTT. It translates to CASSLVAGAMNTEAFF.

J is TRBJ2-3 and V is TRBV4-1; D ambiguous. In germline, CDR1 is MGHRA, CDR2 YSYEKL. The V gene lost 0 bases and the J gene lost 3 bases, with 19 bases spanning the gap. The CDR3 is made up of 18 amino acids. The CDR3 is CASSQDNHGSTKTDTQYF. CDR3 nucleotide sequence: TGCGCCAGCAGCCAAGATAACCACGGATCCACAAAAACAGATACGCAGTATTTT.

The chain uses TRBV12-5 and TRBJ2-5, with 7 bases fitting TRBD2. This CDR3 contains 14 residues. Germline lookup yields CDR1 LGHNT and CDR2 FRNRAP. Unmatched junction bases numbered 5, after V lost 5 bases and J lost 2 bases. Written as DNA, the CDR3 is TGTGCTAGTGGTCAGCGGGACTTTCAAGAGACCCAGTACTTC. This codes for CASGQRDFQETQYF.

The chain combines TRBV7-9 with TRBJ2-7; the D is unclear. This CDR3 comprises 14 residues. Between the trimmed V and J ends, which lost 4 bases and 7 bases, there was a span of 17 bases. The germline V gene has CDR1 SEHNR and CDR2 FQNEAQ (reference sequence). The DNA for the CDR3 is TGTGCCAGCAGCTCCGACCGATACCCCTGGGAGCAGTACGTC. Protein: CASSSDRYPWEQYV.

This clone has just a few counts. V gene TRBV10-3 combines with J gene TRBJ1-2; 7 bases fit TRBD1. The CDR3 covers 14 residues. The V segment lost 5 bases and the J segment 3 bases; nucleotides outside the gene matches: 6. Germline assignment: CDR1 ENHRY and CDR2 SYGVKD. For the CDR3, the DNA is TGTGCCATCAGTCCTCGGACAGGAGACTATGGCTACACCTTC. Its translation: CAISPRTGDYGYTF.

The chain is built from TRBV7-2 and TRBJ2-1; 7 positions match TRBD2. The CDR3 has 13 amino acids. The ends lost 9 bases at V and 8 bases at J; junction bases unmatched: 10. The germline CDR1 and CDR2 sequences are SGHTA and FQGNSA. The CDR3 region has the DNA TGTGCCAGTAGTATCGGGGGGAGGGATGAGCAGTTCTTC. Translating it yields CASSIGGRDEQFF.

The chain joins TRBV11-2 to TRBJ1-1; D not resolved. The length of the CDR3 is 12 residues. CDR1 is SGHAT and CDR2 is FQNNGV in the germline V gene. Between the trimmed V and J ends, which lost 0 bases and 7 bases, there was a span of 6 bases. CDR3 nucleotide sequence: TGTGCCAGCAGCTTAGATCTTGGTGAAGCTTTCTTT. Protein product: CASSLDLGEAFF.

The chain recombines TRBV4-3 with TRBJ2-7; 7 bases agree with TRBD2. Germline V gene lookup returns CDR1 LGHNA and CDR2 YSLEER. The CDR3 is 15 residues long. The V gene end was trimmed by 4 bases and the J gene end by 0 bases; junction bases not matched to a gene: 6. The CDR3 is CASSPGREASYEQYF. The CDR3 DNA follows: TGCGCCAGCAGCCCGGGCCGGGAGGCCTCCTACGAGCAGTACTTC.

This clone showed up just once. The J gene is TRBJ1-3, the V gene TRBV7-2; the D gene is possibly TRBD1 (5 bases). With 1 base removed from V and 0 bases from J, the gap between germline ends came to 16 bases. CDR1 and CDR2 from the germline V gene are SGHTA and FQGNSA. The CDR3 consists of 18 residues. The CDR3 DNA reads as TGTGCCAGCAGCTTAGAGAGGGGTACCGCCCGCTCTGGAAACACCATATATTTT. Encoded protein: CASSLERGTARSGNTIYF.

V is TRBV7-2 and J is TRBJ2-7, with 8 bases fitting TRBD1. The germline gives CDR1 SGHTA, CDR2 FQGNSA. The V gene end was trimmed by 6 bases and the J gene end by 2 bases; junction bases not matched to a gene: 6. The CDR3 loop spans 14 amino acids. The DNA of the CDR3 is TGTGCCAGCAGTCAGAGGACAGGGACCTACGAGCAGTACTTC. This encodes CASSQRTGTYEQYF.

The chain is built from TRBV18 and TRBJ2-1, with 11 bases aligning to TRBD1. V shed 6 bases and J 8 bases; nucleotides not matched to a gene: 9. This CDR3 spans 15 amino acids. Germline loops: CDR1 KGHSH, CDR2 LQKENI. The CDR3 DNA is TGTGCCAGCTCCCAAGGACAGGGGGCGTCCTATGAGCAGTTCTTC. Protein product: CASSQGQGASYEQFF.

This clone was recorded a few times. The chain joins TRBV10-3 to TRBJ2-2, with D possibly matching TRBD1 (5 bases). Germline V gene lookup returns CDR1 ENHRY and CDR2 SYGVKD. The CDR3 extends over 14 amino acids. Deletions cut 4 bases from V and 5 bases from J, with 11 bases between. The CDR3, as DNA: TGTGCCATCAGTGCGACAGATCAAACCGGGGAGCTGTTTTTT. Amino acid sequence: CAISATDQTGELFF.

This clone was seen only a few times. The chain carries TRBV6-5 and TRBJ1-3; D is ambiguous. The germline V and J ends were trimmed by 6 bases and 7 bases, with 16 bases remaining between them. The length of the CDR3 is 14 residues. From germline, CDR1 is MNHEY and CDR2 SVGAGI. The CDR3 bases are TGTGCCAGCAGACTGCGGAGGGAGAGCAACACCATATATTTT. Encoded protein: CASRLRRESNTIYF.

This clone showed up just once. The chain has TRBV5-1 and TRBJ2-5; 10 nucleotides align to TRBD1. The junction had 9 bases not matched to a gene; V was cut back by 3 bases and J by 10 bases. CDR1 and CDR2 (germline): SGHRS, YFSETQ. The length of the CDR3 is 14 residues. CDR3 nucleotides: TGCGCCAGCAGCTCGGGACAGGGGTATGGGGACCAGTACTTC. This translates into CASSSGQGYGDQYF.

This chain links TRBV18 with TRBJ2-1, with 16 bases that match TRBD2. After removal of 3 bases from V and 4 bases from J, the junction contained 6 bases not matched to a gene. The CDR3 spans 18 residues. The germline V gene encodes CDR1 KGHSH and CDR2 LQKENI. As DNA, the CDR3 is TGTGCCAGCTCACCCCCGGGACTAGCGGGAGGGAGATACAATGAGCAGTTCTTC. It translates to CASSPPGLAGGRYNEQFF.

This chain links TRBV5-1 with TRBJ2-1; 12 bases are a match to TRBD2. CDR3 length: 15 amino acids. The V segment lost 5 bases and the J segment 8 bases; nucleotides outside the gene matches: 8. The germline CDR1 and CDR2 sequences are SGHRS and YFSETQ. The CDR3 nucleotides are TGCGCCAGCAGGGCTAGCGGGAGGGCAGGGCATGAGCAGTTCTTC. As protein: CASRASGRAGHEQFF.